A selection of T cell receptor beta chains follows, all from one sample in a study of T cell responses to AZD1222 COVID-19 vaccine. The data were produced by immunoSEQ multiplex PCR, yet TCRdb's version contains in-frame clones alone and is incomplete. The sample records under 110,000 clones, about 82% being singletons. The material sequenced was peripheral blood, taken on day 0 of AZD1222 vaccination. The receptors were sampled from an adult in good health. CDR3s include the opening cysteine and the closing phenylalanine or tryptophan. Fields, in order: CDR3 length, D gene, clone size, J gene, V gene, CDR3 DNA, CDR3 protein. A D gene is named only where the DNA matches it firmly. Not all rows give a size; the values are once, few, many and, for expanded clones, a class.

>14|-|-|TRBJ1-5|TRBV4-1
TGCGCCAGCAGCCAAGTCATGGGCGATCAGCCCCAGCATTTT
CASSQVMGDQPQHF
>13|-|-|TRBJ2-7|TRBV3-1/TRBV3-2
TGTGCCAGCAGCCACTCCTCGGTCCGCGAGCAGTACTTC
CASSHSSVREQYF
>15|-|-|TRBJ2-7|TRBV19
TGTGCCAGTAGTCGCACTCACAGGGGACTCTACGAGCAGTACTTC
CASSRTHRGLYEQYF
>14|-|-|TRBJ1-4|TRBV27
TGTGCCAGCAGCCGCGGACAGATAAATGAAAAACTGTTTTTT
CASSRGQINEKLFF
>12|-|-|TRBJ1-1|TRBV6-5
TGTGCCAGCAGTTACGCCGGGGCTGAAGCTTTCTTT
CASSYAGAEAFF
>13|-|-|TRBJ2-5|TRBV5-4
TGTGCCAGCAGCATACAGAGCGAAGAGACCCAGTACTTC
CASSIQSEETQYF
>15|-|-|TRBJ1-6|TRBV4-3
TGCGCCAGCAGCCAGGATAGCGGCGGGGATTCACCCCTCCACTTT
CASSQDSGGDSPLHF
>17|TRBD1|-|TRBJ1-1|TRBV28
TGTGCCAGCAGTTTTCCCAATACAGGGGGGGTGGACACTGAAGCTTTCTTT
CASSFPNTGGVDTEAFF
>14|-|once|TRBJ2-5|TRBV9
TGTGCCAGCAGCGTAGCTGGAGCCTGGGAGACCCAGTACTTC
CASSVAGAWETQYF
>14|TRBD1|-|TRBJ1-5|TRBV10-3
TGTGCCATCAGTCCGGACAGGGTCAATCAGCCCCAGCATTTT
CAISPDRVNQPQHF
>11|-|-|TRBJ1-1|TRBV12-3/TRBV12-4
TGTGCCAGCAGAAAGAACACTGAAGCTTTCTTT
CASRKNTEAFF
>13|-|once|TRBJ1-1|TRBV3-1/TRBV3-2
TGTGCCAGCAGCCTGGCGGTAAACACTGAAGCTTTCTTT
CASSLAVNTEAFF